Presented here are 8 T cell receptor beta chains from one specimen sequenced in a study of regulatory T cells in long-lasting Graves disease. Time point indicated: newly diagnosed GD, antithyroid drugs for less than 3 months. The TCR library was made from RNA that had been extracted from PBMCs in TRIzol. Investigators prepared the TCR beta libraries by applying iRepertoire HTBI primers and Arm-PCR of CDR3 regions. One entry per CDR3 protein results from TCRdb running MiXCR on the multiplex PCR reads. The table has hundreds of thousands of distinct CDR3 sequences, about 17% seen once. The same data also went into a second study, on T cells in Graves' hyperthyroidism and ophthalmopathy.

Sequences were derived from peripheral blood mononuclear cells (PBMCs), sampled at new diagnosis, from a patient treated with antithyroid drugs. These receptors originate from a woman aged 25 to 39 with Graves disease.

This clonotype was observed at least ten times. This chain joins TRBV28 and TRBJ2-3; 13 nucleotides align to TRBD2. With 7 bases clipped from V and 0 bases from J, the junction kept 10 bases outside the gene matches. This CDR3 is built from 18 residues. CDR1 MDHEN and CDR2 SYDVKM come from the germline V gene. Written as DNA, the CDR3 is TGTGCCAGCAATGCCCCGGGACTAGCGGGAACTAGCACAGATACGCAGTATTTT. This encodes CASNAPGLAGTSTDTQYF.

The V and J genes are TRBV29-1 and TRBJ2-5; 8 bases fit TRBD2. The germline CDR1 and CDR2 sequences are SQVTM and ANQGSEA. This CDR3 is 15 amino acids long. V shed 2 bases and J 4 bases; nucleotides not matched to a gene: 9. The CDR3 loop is CSVETLGLGRETQYF. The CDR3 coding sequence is TGCAGCGTTGAAACCCTGGGACTAGGACGAGAGACCCAGTACTTC.

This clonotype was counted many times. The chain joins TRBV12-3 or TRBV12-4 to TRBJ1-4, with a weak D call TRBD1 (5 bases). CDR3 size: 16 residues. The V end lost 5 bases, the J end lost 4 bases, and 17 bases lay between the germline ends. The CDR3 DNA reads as TGTGCCAGCAGTCCTCTAACCGGGACGGGTAATGAAAAACTGTTTTTT. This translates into CASSPLTGTGNEKLFF.

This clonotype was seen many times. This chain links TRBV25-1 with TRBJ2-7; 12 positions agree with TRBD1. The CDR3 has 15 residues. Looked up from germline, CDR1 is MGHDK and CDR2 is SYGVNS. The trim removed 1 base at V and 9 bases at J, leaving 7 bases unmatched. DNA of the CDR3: TGTGCCAGCAGTGAATGGGGACAGGGGGCAAGTTGGCAGTACTTC. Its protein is CASSEWGQGASWQYF.

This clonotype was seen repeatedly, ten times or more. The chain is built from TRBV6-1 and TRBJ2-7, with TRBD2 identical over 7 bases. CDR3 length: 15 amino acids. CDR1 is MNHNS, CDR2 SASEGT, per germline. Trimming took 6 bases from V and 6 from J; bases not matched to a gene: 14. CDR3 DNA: TGTGCCAGCAGCCCTCTTCTAGCGGAGCTGACCGAGCAGTACTTC. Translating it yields CASSPLLAELTEQYF.

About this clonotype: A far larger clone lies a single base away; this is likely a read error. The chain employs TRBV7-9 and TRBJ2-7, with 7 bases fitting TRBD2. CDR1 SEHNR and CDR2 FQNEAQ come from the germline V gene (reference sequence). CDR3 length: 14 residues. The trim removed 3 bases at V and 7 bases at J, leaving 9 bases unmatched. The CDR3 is CASSLGGSYNEQYF. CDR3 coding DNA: TGTGCCAGCAGCTTGGGAGGGTCCTACAATGAGCAGTACTTC. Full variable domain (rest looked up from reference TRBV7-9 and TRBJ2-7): DTGVSQNPRHKITKRGQNVTFRCDPISEHNRLYWYRQTLGQGPEFLTYFQNEAQLEKSRLLSDRFSAERPKGSFSTLEIQRTEQGDSAMYLCASSLGGSYNEQYFGPGTRLTVT.

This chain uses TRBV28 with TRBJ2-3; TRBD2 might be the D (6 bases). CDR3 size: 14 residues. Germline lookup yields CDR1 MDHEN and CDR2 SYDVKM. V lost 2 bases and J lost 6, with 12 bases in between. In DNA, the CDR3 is TGTGCCAGCAGTTTAGGCGGGATCGACGATACGCAGTATTTT. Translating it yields CASSLGGIDDTQYF.

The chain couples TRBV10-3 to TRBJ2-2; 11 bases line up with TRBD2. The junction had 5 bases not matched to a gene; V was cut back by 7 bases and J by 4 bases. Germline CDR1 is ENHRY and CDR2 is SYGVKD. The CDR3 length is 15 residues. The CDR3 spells CAITASGRFTGELFF. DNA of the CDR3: TGTGCCATCACTGCTAGCGGGAGGTTCACCGGGGAGCTGTTTTTT.